This is a list of T cell receptor beta chains from one sample in a study of cytomegalovirus exposure and HLA in healthy donors. Sequenced by immunoSEQ multiplex PCR; TCRdb stores in-frame clones only, minus some. Here the sample spans 100,000 to 150,000 clones, approximately 74% being singletons. Sequences were obtained from PBMCs. These receptors all stem from a man in his forties in good health and CMV-seropositive. CDR3s include the opening cysteine and the closing phenylalanine or tryptophan. The D gene is left open where the match is weak. Not all rows give a size; the values are once, few, many and, for expanded clones, a class.

TRBV19,NA,TRBJ1-5,TRBD1,TGTGCCAGTAGTCGACAGGGGAGCAATCAGCCCCAGCATTTT,CASSRQGSNQPQHF
TRBV15,once,TRBJ1-5,TRBD1,TGTGCCACCAGCAAAAACCCCTGGACAGGGAACAATCAGCCCCAGCATTTT,CATSKNPWTGNNQPQHF
TRBV10-3,NA,TRBJ2-1,NA,TGTGCCATCAGTGACGGGGGGCGCGATGAGCAGTTCTTC,CAISDGGRDEQFF
TRBV10-3,NA,TRBJ1-1,NA,TGTGCCACTCGGACAGCGGGATTCACTGAAGCTTTCTTT,CATRTAGFTEAFF
TRBV7-6,NA,TRBJ1-2,NA,TGTGCCAGCAGCTTAGTTGGCAGGGAGGGAGGCTATGGCTACACCTTC,CASSLVGREGGYGYTF
TRBV30,few,TRBJ2-2,TRBD1,TGTGCCTGGAGACACAGGGGGCGCGACACCGGGGAGCTGTTTTTT,CAWRHRGRDTGELFF
TRBV7-9,NA,TRBJ1-2,TRBD1,TGTGCCAGCAGCCCCTCGGGACAGAACTATGGCTACACCTTC,CASSPSGQNYGYTF
TRBV13,NA,TRBJ2-3,TRBD2,TGTGCCAGCAGCCCCGGACTAGCGGGAGTGGATACGCAGTATTTT,CASSPGLAGVDTQYF
TRBV4-3,NA,TRBJ2-7,TRBD2,TGCGCCAGCAGCCAAGAGGCTAGCGGGAGTGACTACGAGCAGTACTTC,CASSQEASGSDYEQYF
TRBV5-5,NA,TRBJ2-7,NA,TGTGCCAGCAGCTTGGACGCACAAAGCTCCTACGAGCAGTACTTC,CASSLDAQSSYEQYF
TRBV6-4,NA,TRBJ1-4,TRBD1,TGTGCCAGCAGTGATACAGGGGCCAGAGGTGAAAAACTGTTTTTT,CASSDTGARGEKLFF
TRBV19,NA,TRBJ1-5,TRBD1,TGTGCCAGTAGTATAGTAGGGACAGCCAATCAGCCCCAGCATTTT,CASSIVGTANQPQHF
TRBV19,few,TRBJ2-3,NA,TGTGCCAGCAACAGGGCGAGCTTAGATACGCAGTATTTT,CASNRASLDTQYF
TRBV15,NA,TRBJ1-3,NA,TGTGCCACCAGCAGAGATGCATCCTCTGGGGGGACTGGAAACACCATATATTTT,CATSRDASSGGTGNTIYF
TRBV5-4,NA,TRBJ2-2,NA,TGTGCCAGCAGCTTGCCATCAACCGGGGAGCTGTTTTTT,CASSLPSTGELFF
TRBV5-1,few,TRBJ1-5,NA,TGCGCCAGCAGCCCGGGAGCTGGGCTCAATCAGCCCCAGCATTTT,CASSPGAGLNQPQHF
TRBV15,NA,TRBJ1-4,NA,TGTGCCACCAGCAGAGATATCCAGACTACTAATGAAAAACTGTTTTTT,CATSRDIQTTNEKLFF
TRBV7-6,NA,TRBJ2-7,NA,TGTGCCAGCAGCTCCGCCCCAGGATACTACGAGCAGTACTTC,CASSSAPGYYEQYF
TRBV5-1,NA,TRBJ2-4,TRBD1,TGCGCCAGCAGCTTGGGACAGGGGGCAAAGGGGAACTTC,CASSLGQGAKGNF
TRBV30,NA,TRBJ2-3,NA,TGTGCCTGGAGTAATCCGGATACGCAGTATTTT,CAWSNPDTQYF
TRBV9,NA,TRBJ2-1,TRBD1,TGTGCCAGCAGCGGGACAGGTAACTACTACAATGAGCAGTTCTTC,CASSGTGNYYNEQFF
TRBV4-1,NA,TRBJ1-2,TRBD1,TGCGCCAGCAGCCAAGCCCGGGACAGGGAATATGGCTACACCTTC,CASSQARDREYGYTF
TRBV28,few,TRBJ1-4,NA,TGTGCCAGCAGCCTAGGGGGGGCTACTAATGAAAAACTGTTTTTT,CASSLGGATNEKLFF
TRBV9,NA,TRBJ2-1,TRBD2,TGTGCCAGCAGCGTAGTACTAGCGGGGTACAATGAGCAGTTCTTC,CASSVVLAGYNEQFF
TRBV11-2,few,TRBJ2-5,NA,TGTGCCAGCAGCCCGGACAGCTTGAGCCGGACCCAGTACTTC,CASSPDSLSRTQYF
TRBV11-1,NA,TRBJ2-5,NA,TGTGCCAGCAGCTTGTCTCACCAAGAGACCCAGTACTTC,CASSLSHQETQYF
TRBV10-3,once,TRBJ1-1,NA,TGTGCCATCGGGAGCGGATTCATGAACACTGAAGCTTTCTTT,CAIGSGFMNTEAFF
TRBV7-9,once,TRBJ2-5,NA,TGTGCCAGCAGCTTAGCGATGGGCAGGGGAGAGACCCAGTACTTC,CASSLAMGRGETQYF
TRBV13,NA,TRBJ1-3,NA,TGTGCCAGCAGCATGAGCTCTGGAAACACCATATATTTT,CASSMSSGNTIYF
TRBV15,NA,TRBJ2-7,TRBD1,TGTGCCACCAGCGGAGGCAGGGGGCCCACCTACGAGCAGTACTTC,CATSGGRGPTYEQYF
TRBV6-5,once,TRBJ1-6,TRBD1,TGTGCCAGCAGTGCACGACAGGGGGCAAATTCACCCCTCCACTTT,CASSARQGANSPLHF
TRBV5-4,NA,TRBJ2-5,NA,TGTGCCAGCAGGCCCACGATTTTGGCTGGCGGAGAGACCCAGTACTTC,CASRPTILAGGETQYF
TRBV4-2,NA,TRBJ2-1,TRBD1,TGTGCCAGCAGCCGGACAGGGGAAGATTACAATGAGCAGTTCTTC,CASSRTGEDYNEQFF
TRBV6-5,once,TRBJ1-2,NA,TGTGCCAGCAGTTCGGTCAGGAACTATGGCTACACCTTC,CASSSVRNYGYTF
TRBV27,NA,TRBJ2-1,TRBD2,TGTGCCAGCAGTCCCCGAATTCGGACTAGCGGGAGCTACAATGAGCAGTTCTTC,CASSPRIRTSGSYNEQFF
TRBV10-3,NA,TRBJ2-7,NA,TGTGCCATCAGTCAGGCGGGGACAGTCTACGAGCAGTACTTC,CAISQAGTVYEQYF